The sequence of this T cell receptor beta chain was determined in a study of blood T cell repertoires in COVID-19. Overall study: Sites across the United States, Italy and Spain contributed samples from acute and convalescent COVID-19. The cDNA or gDNA used as material had been derived from T cells, B-cell-depleted T cells, or PBMCs.

In the study's own analysis: Estimated nucleated cell counts came from reference gene primer amplification. Assay used: immunoSEQ multiplex PCR; TCRdb lists only in-frame clones, some missing. V and J calls plus clone size are reproduced from that table; the DNA served to infer D and trimming. The data contain about 240,000 clones, 87% of them singletons. The TCR sequence derives from a man aged 55-75 years who had recovered from COVID-19. Material: peripheral blood.

The CDR3 loop is CASAPGNTEAFF. In DNA, the CDR3 is TGTGCCAGCGCTCCAGGGAACACTGAAGCTTTCTTT. This chain uses TRBV28 with TRBJ1-1, with D unclear. The germline CDR1 and CDR2 sequences are MDHEN and SYDVKM. Trimming took off 8 bases at V and 1 base at J, with 8 bases between the two ends. The CDR3 contains 12 residues.